This T cell receptor beta chain was recovered during a study of vaccination effects on CD4 cells after COVID-19. Whole-study context: Participants were given two doses of BNT162b2 or mRNA-1273 vaccine. Sampling occurred 16 days and one week pre-vaccination in a couple of convalescent patients.

Repertoires were generated with immunoSEQ multiplex PCR, while TCRdb's copy carries only in-frame clones and drops some. This table holds 30,000 to 40,000 clones, roughly 73% found once. Study-wide results and caveats: Marked clonal contraction was seen late after vaccination (in both infection- and vaccine-induced clones).

This clone was counted a single time. Its antigen remains unknown. V was trimmed by 2 bases and J by 2 bases, leaving 10 bases between them. CDR1 and CDR2 from the germline V gene are LNHDA and SQIVND (reference sequence). There are 14 residues in the CDR3. Antigen-specific CD4+ T cells were expanded (with viral peptide pools) by the ViraFEST assay ahead of sequencing. Around day 10 of culture, CD4+ T cells were separated out. A PCR test confirmed that the person had SARS-CoV-2 infection between March and December 2020. Each culture had half its medium swapped for IL-2 medium on days 3 and 7. The receptor's source is a human donor who had a prior SARS-CoV-2 infection. The V call is TRBV19, the J call TRBJ2-7; D gene unclear. This sample comprised CD4+ T cells from PBMCs cultured with a peptide pool, obtained before COVID-19 vaccination. The CDR3 coding sequence is TGTGCCAGTAGTATATCACGGGCTACCTACGAGCAGTACTTC. As protein: CASSISRATYEQYF.